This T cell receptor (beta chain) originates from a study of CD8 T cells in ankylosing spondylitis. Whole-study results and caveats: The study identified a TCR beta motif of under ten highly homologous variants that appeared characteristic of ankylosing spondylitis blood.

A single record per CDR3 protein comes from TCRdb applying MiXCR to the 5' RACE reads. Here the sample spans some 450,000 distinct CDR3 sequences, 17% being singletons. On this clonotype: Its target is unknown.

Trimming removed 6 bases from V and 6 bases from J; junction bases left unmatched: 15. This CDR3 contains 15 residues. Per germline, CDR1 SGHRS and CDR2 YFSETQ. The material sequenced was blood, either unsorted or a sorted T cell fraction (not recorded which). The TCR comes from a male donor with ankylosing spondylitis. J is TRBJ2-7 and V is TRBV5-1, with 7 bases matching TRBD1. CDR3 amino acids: CASTATGLLSAEQYF. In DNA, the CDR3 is TGCGCCAGCACGGCGACAGGGTTACTGTCCGCCGAGCAGTACTTC. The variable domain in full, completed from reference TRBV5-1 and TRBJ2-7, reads KAGVTQTPRYLIKTRGQQVTLSCSPISGHRSVSWYQQTPGQGLQFLFEYFSETQRNKGNFPGRFSGRQFSNSRSEMNVSTLELGDSALYLCASTATGLLSAEQYFGPGTRLTVT.